A single sample gave rise to the 30 T cell receptor beta chains below, sequenced in a study of spatial heterogeneity in lung cancer. TCRdb analysed the 5' RACE reads with MiXCR anew, one entry per CDR3 protein. In the table there are about 92,000 distinct CDR3 sequences, roughly 12% of which are singletons. Time point noted: sample taken at primary tumor resection. The sequenced sample was PBMCs, obtained at surgery. These receptors were collected from a male donor with early-stage non-small cell lung cancer.

CDR3 amino acids: CASSSPPTYEQYF. The CDR3 DNA is TGTGCCAGCAGCTCACCCCCGACCTACGAGCAGTACTTC. This rearrangement joins TRBV7-2 to TRBJ2-7; D is unresolved. Between the trimmed V and J ends, which lost 4 bases and 2 bases, there was a span of 9 bases. Germline CDR1 SGHTA, CDR2 FQGNSA. The CDR3 sequence is 13 residues long.

The rearrangement joins TRBV12-3 or TRBV12-4 to TRBJ1-1; 7 nucleotides match TRBD1. The V segment lost 5 bases and the J segment 5 bases; nucleotides outside the gene matches: 8. The CDR3 extends over 14 amino acids. CDR3 in amino acids: CASSPDSRGTEAFF. The CDR3 DNA follows: TGTGCCAGCAGTCCAGACTCCAGGGGGACTGAAGCTTTCTTT.

At least ten counts were recorded for this clonotype. J is TRBJ2-7 and V is TRBV28; 11 bases are a match to TRBD1. Trimming took 9 bases from V and 3 from J; bases not matched to a gene: 7. There are 14 residues in the CDR3. CDR1 and CDR2 from the germline V gene are MDHEN and SYDVKM. DNA for the CDR3: TGTGCCAGTAACAAGGGACAGGGGGTCTACGAGCAGTACTTC. Protein sequence: CASNKGQGVYEQYF. The whole variable domain, remainder taken from reference TRBV28 and TRBJ2-7, is DVKVTQSSRYLVKRTGEKVFLECVQDMDHENMFWYRQDPGLGLRLIYFSYDVKMKEKGDIPEGYSVSREKKERFSLILESASTNQTSMYLCASNKGQGVYEQYFGPGTRLTVT.

V and J are TRBV6-2 or TRBV6-3 and TRBJ2-7; no clear D gene. The germline gives CDR1 MNHEY, CDR2 SVGEGT. Trimming pared 2 bases from V and 0 bases from J, leaving 8 bases between. The CDR3 covers 14 residues. CDR3 sequence reads: CASSYVTLSYEQYF. The CDR3 DNA reads as TGTGCCAGCAGTTACGTGACACTCTCCTACGAGCAGTACTTC.

This clonotype was picked up a small number of times. This chain connects TRBV4-2 to TRBJ2-1; 9 bases fit TRBD2. The CDR3 contains 15 residues. Germline V lookup: CDR1 LGHNA, CDR2 YNFKEQ. The V gene end was trimmed by 0 bases and the J gene end by 8 bases; junction bases not matched to a gene: 5. CDR3 sequence (DNA): TGTGCCAGCAGCCAAGATCCGGGACTAGCCGATGAGCAGTTCTTC. Translation gives CASSQDPGLADEQFF.

This clonotype has ten or more counts. The chain carries TRBV25-1 and TRBJ2-3; 8 positions match TRBD1. V shed 2 bases and J 5 bases; nucleotides not matched to a gene: 6. Germline V gene lookup returns CDR1 MGHDK and CDR2 SYGVNS. CDR3 length: 15 residues. The CDR3 is CASSEGQGAIDTQYF. The CDR3, as DNA: TGTGCCAGCAGTGAAGGGCAGGGGGCCATAGATACGCAGTATTTT.

DNA for the CDR3: TGTGCCAGCAGCTTAGCCGGACAGGTCTACGAGCAGTACTTC. Its protein product is CASSLAGQVYEQYF. The genes are TRBV7-2 and TRBJ2-7; TRBD1 matches 7 bases. Germline V gene lookup returns CDR1 SGHTA and CDR2 FQGNSA. This CDR3 is 14 amino acids long. Trimming at V came to 0 bases and at J to 3 bases, leaving 2 bases not matched to a gene.

This clonotype occurred a few times. The gene calls are TRBV20-1 and TRBJ2-1, with no clear D. Trimming took off 3 bases at V and 5 bases at J, with 17 bases between the two ends. The CDR3 totals 15 residues. CDR1 DFQATT and CDR2 SNEGSKA come from the germline V gene (reference sequence). CDR3 sequence: CSARDAATLNNEQFF. CDR3 in DNA: TGCAGTGCTAGGGACGCCGCAACCCTAAACAATGAGCAGTTCTTC.

A few counts support this clonotype. V gene TRBV5-1 combines with J gene TRBJ1-4; a possible D gene is TRBD1 (6 bases). The CDR3 loop spans 14 amino acids. The germline gives CDR1 SGHRS, CDR2 YFSETQ. V lost 5 bases and J 8 bases, leaving 16 bases between the germline ends. In DNA form, the CDR3 reads TGCGCCAGCAGAAGAGACCTCGACAGGGAAAAACTGTTTTTT. It yields the protein CASRRDLDREKLFF.

This clonotype was seen ten or more times. The genes are TRBV28 and TRBJ2-7; 10 positions match TRBD1. In germline, CDR1 is MDHEN, CDR2 SYDVKM. V dropped 5 bases and J dropped 4; count of bases not matched to a gene: 14. The CDR3 is made up of 17 amino acids. The CDR3 DNA is TGTGCCAGCAGTAATCCCCGACAGGGGGCAACCGAATACGAGCAGTACTTC. It translates to CASSNPRQGATEYEQYF.

The chain has TRBV7-2 and TRBJ1-2; TRBD1 matches 9 bases. CDR1 and CDR2 from the germline V gene are SGHTA and FQGNSA. There are 15 residues in the CDR3. V was clipped by 1 base and J by 3 bases; unmatched bases: 3. Here the CDR3 reads CASSLDGQGYYGYTF. The CDR3 region has the DNA TGTGCCAGCAGCTTAGACGGACAGGGGTACTATGGCTACACCTTC. The variable domain in full, with the rest retrieved from reference TRBV7-2 and TRBJ1-2, is GAGVSQSPSNKVTEKGKDVELRCDPISGHTALYWYRQSLGQGLEFLIYFQGNSAPDKSGLPSDRFSAERTGGSVSTLTIQRTQQEDSAVYLCASSLDGQGYYGYTFGSGTRLTVV.

The chain carries TRBV6-2 or TRBV6-3 and TRBJ1-2; D unclear. The CDR3 totals 15 residues. V was shortened by 0 bases and J by 1 base, with 9 bases between the two germline ends. The V gene's germline CDR1 is MNHEY and CDR2 SVGEGT. The DNA of the CDR3 is TGTGCCAGCAGTTACTCAGCAGGCCTTAACTATGGCTACACCTTC. Translating it yields CASSYSAGLNYGYTF.

The rearrangement links TRBV9 to TRBJ2-5, with D perhaps TRBD2 (5 bases). V gave up 0 bases and J gave up 9 bases, with 12 bases separating them. This CDR3 comprises 13 residues. Germline V gene sequence: CDR1 SGDLS, CDR2 YYNGEE. CDR3 protein: CASSVDEGKPQYF. CDR3 coding DNA: TGTGCCAGCAGCGTAGACGAGGGAAAGCCCCAGTACTTC.

The genes are TRBV21-1 and TRBJ2-7. TRBV21-1 is marked as a pseudogene. The CDR3 runs to 13 residues. In DNA, the CDR3 is TGTGCCAGCAGCAAAGGTGGGGCCTACGAGCAGTACTTC. It codes for CASSKGGAYEQYF.

Only one count was recorded for this clonotype. This chain connects TRBV12-3 or TRBV12-4 to TRBJ2-2, with TRBD2 identical over 7 bases. Unmatched junction bases numbered 5, after V lost 7 bases and J lost 6 bases. The CDR3 has 13 amino acids. Here the CDR3 reads CASTPGLAGELFF. DNA of the CDR3: TGTGCCAGCACCCCCGGACTAGCCGGGGAGCTGTTTTTT.

This clonotype appeared a few times. V gene TRBV24-1 combines with J gene TRBJ2-7; 7 bases are shared with TRBD1. This CDR3 spans 15 amino acids. Per the germline V gene, CDR1 is KGHDR and CDR2 is SFDVKD. Trimming removed 4 bases from V and 0 bases from J; junction bases left unmatched: 5. The CDR3, as DNA: TGTGCCACCAGTGACCAGGACAGGCCCTCCTACGAGCAGTACTTC. This gives the protein CATSDQDRPSYEQYF.

This clonotype was recorded at least ten times. The chain uses TRBV7-9 and TRBJ2-1; 9 bases match TRBD2. The junction had 4 bases not matched to a gene; V was cut back by 7 bases and J by 0 bases. The germline V gene encodes CDR1 SEHNR and CDR2 FQNEAQ (reference sequence). The CDR3 spans 15 residues. CDR3 sequence reads: CASTLAGSSYNEQFF. The CDR3 region has the DNA TGTGCCAGCACCCTAGCGGGAAGCTCCTACAATGAGCAGTTCTTC.

This clonotype occurred a few times. This chain links TRBV12-3 or TRBV12-4 with TRBJ2-5, with TRBD2 matching 11 bases. There are 16 residues in the CDR3. After removal of 3 bases from V and 1 base from J, the junction contained 4 bases not matched to a gene. The CDR3 loop reads CASSFTSGGPQETQYF. Written as DNA, the CDR3 is TGTGCCAGCAGTTTTACTAGCGGGGGCCCCCAAGAGACCCAGTACTTC.

This clonotype appeared many times. The chain employs TRBV4-1 and TRBJ2-2; D call uncertain. This CDR3 is built from 13 residues. With 4 bases removed from V and 0 bases from J, the gap between germline ends came to 3 bases. Germline CDR1 MGHRA, CDR2 YSYEKL. The CDR3 loop reads CASSPPNTGELFF. In DNA, the CDR3 is TGCGCCAGCAGCCCTCCGAACACCGGGGAGCTGTTTTTT.

This clonotype was observed a few times. The chain employs TRBV20-1 and TRBJ2-7, with 11 bases lining up with TRBD1. Germline loops: CDR1 DFQATT, CDR2 SNEGSKA (reference sequence). This CDR3 is 17 amino acids long. After removal of 2 bases from V and 7 bases from J, the junction contained 16 bases not matched to a gene. DNA of the CDR3: TGCAGTGCTAGATCCCCCGGTGGGGACAGGGGGATGGGGGAGCAGTACTTC. Its translation: CSARSPGGDRGMGEQYF.

This clonotype came up a few times. This chain joins TRBV6-2 or TRBV6-3 and TRBJ2-1; D is unresolved. The germline gives CDR1 MNHEY, CDR2 SVGEGT. With 4 bases removed from V and 0 bases from J, the gap between germline ends came to 10 bases. CDR3 length: 15 amino acids. The CDR3 here is CASSSPLRSYNEQFF. The CDR3 coding sequence is TGTGCCAGCAGTTCCCCACTACGCTCCTACAATGAGCAGTTCTTC.

The genes are TRBV13 and TRBJ2-7; TRBD2 aligns across 14 bases. This CDR3 has 18 residues. V shed 6 bases, J shed 0 bases, and the junction held 10 bases outside the gene matches. Per germline, CDR1 PRHDT and CDR2 FYEKMQ (reference sequence). Here the CDR3 reads CASSSSGTSGSFSYEQYF. The CDR3 DNA is TGTGCCAGCAGTTCATCCGGGACTAGCGGGAGTTTCTCCTACGAGCAGTACTTC.

The V gene is TRBV5-1, the J gene TRBJ2-1; D not resolved. The CDR3 is made up of 16 amino acids. CDR1 SGHRS and CDR2 YFSETQ come from the germline V gene. Trimming shortened V by 4 bases and J by 0 bases, and 14 bases separated the two germline ends. The CDR3 loop reads CASSAEAVSSYNEQFF. CDR3 coding DNA: TGCGCCAGCAGCGCCGAAGCCGTCAGCTCCTACAATGAGCAGTTCTTC.

The table lists this clonotype with a few counts. This CDR3 reads CSAPLQGRAQPQHF. In nucleotides, the CDR3 is TGCAGTGCCCCCTTACAGGGAAGGGCGCAGCCCCAGCATTTT. V is TRBV20-1 and J is TRBJ1-5, with D tentatively TRBD1 (6 bases). Per the germline V gene, CDR1 is DFQATT and CDR2 is SNEGSKA (reference sequence). V shed 6 bases and J shed 7 bases, with 19 bases lying between them. The length of the CDR3 is 14 residues.

This clonotype has just a few counts. The CDR3 DNA reads as TGCAGCGTGAGACTAGCGGGAGGCCAAGAGACCCAGTACTTC. Translated: CSVRLAGGQETQYF. The chain combines TRBV29-1 with TRBJ2-5; 13 bases are a match to TRBD2. The CDR3 sequence is 14 residues long. Germline V gene lookup returns CDR1 SQVTM and CDR2 ANQGSEA. The V gene end was trimmed by 6 bases and the J gene end by 1 base; junction bases not matched to a gene: 2.

The chain couples TRBV6-6 to TRBJ1-3; D remains unclear. The CDR3 has 12 amino acids. The germline CDR1 and CDR2 sequences are MNHNY and SVGAGI (reference sequence). Deletions cut 0 bases from V and 8 bases from J, with 5 bases between. The chain's CDR3 is CASSYSLDTIYF. Written as DNA, the CDR3 is TGTGCCAGCAGTTACTCGCTTGACACCATATATTTT.

The rearrangement uses TRBV10-3 and TRBJ2-1; TRBD2 matches at 8 bases. The V and J ends lost 11 bases and 4 bases, in that order; junction bases with no gene match: 22. The CDR3 is 18 residues long. Germline V CDR1 and CDR2: ENHRY, SYGVKD. The CDR3 DNA follows: TGTGCCGCAGACGGTTGGGGTACCGGACTAGCACCATACAATGAGCAGTTCTTC. Translating it yields CAADGWGTGLAPYNEQFF.

This clonotype was detected only a few times. The chain couples TRBV29-1 to TRBJ1-2; 8 bases are shared with TRBD1. The CDR3 runs to 13 residues. The V gene's germline CDR1 is SQVTM and CDR2 ANQGSEA. The V and J ends lost 3 bases and 5 bases, in that order; junction bases with no gene match: 5. CDR3 nucleotides: TGCAGCGTTGATGTCAGACAGGGGTATGGCTACACCTTC. It codes for CSVDVRQGYGYTF.

This clonotype was seen ten or more times. This chain links TRBV20-1 with TRBJ1-1; 10 positions match TRBD1. This CDR3 region has 13 residues. V gave up 6 bases and J gave up 7 bases; unmatched junction bases: 8. The germline V gene encodes CDR1 DFQATT and CDR2 SNEGSKA (reference sequence). The CDR3: CSAPRGDRGEAFF. In nucleotides, the CDR3 is TGCAGTGCCCCGCGGGGGGACAGGGGTGAAGCTTTCTTT.

This clonotype has a handful of counts. This chain connects TRBV18 to TRBJ1-1; a weak D match, TRBD1 (5 bases). The V end lost 2 bases, the J end lost 1 base, and 17 bases lay between the germline ends. CDR3 size: 17 residues. Germline CDR1 is KGHSH and CDR2 is LQKENI. CDR3 amino acids: CASSPRSGTVGNTEAFF. In nucleotides, the CDR3 is TGTGCCAGCTCACCAAGATCGGGGACCGTGGGGAACACTGAAGCTTTCTTT.